This TCR beta chain was captured by sequencing in a study of cytomegalovirus exposure and HLA in healthy donors. From germline, CDR1 is SGHTA and CDR2 FQGNSA. This CDR3 comprises 15 residues. Unmatched junction bases numbered 8, after V lost 5 bases and J lost 5 bases. 13 Jbeta primers and 60 Vbeta primers were used for the PCR. TCRdb keeps only in-frame clones here, not all; method: immunoSEQ multiplex PCR. The data contain 180,000 or so clones, around 77% of them singletons. The rearrangement joins TRBV7-2 to TRBJ1-2; 10 bases line up with TRBD1. Sequencing was carried out using PBMCs. This receptor was identified in a woman aged 25 to 45 in good health and CMV-seronegative. The CDR3 DNA reads as TGTGCCAGCAGCCCGGGGGACAGGGGCTTTTATGGCTACACCTTC. Residues: CASSPGDRGFYGYTF.